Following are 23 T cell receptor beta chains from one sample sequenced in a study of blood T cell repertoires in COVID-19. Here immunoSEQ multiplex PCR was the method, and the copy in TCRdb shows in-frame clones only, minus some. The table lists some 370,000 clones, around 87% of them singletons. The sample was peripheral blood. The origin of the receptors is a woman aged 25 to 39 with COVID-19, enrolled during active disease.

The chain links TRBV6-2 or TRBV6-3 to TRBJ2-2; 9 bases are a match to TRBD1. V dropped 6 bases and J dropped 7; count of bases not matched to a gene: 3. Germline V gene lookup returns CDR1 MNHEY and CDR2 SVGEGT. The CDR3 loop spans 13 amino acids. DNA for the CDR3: TGTGCCAGCAGCGGACAGGGGATCGGGGAGCTGTTTTTT. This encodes CASSGQGIGELFF.

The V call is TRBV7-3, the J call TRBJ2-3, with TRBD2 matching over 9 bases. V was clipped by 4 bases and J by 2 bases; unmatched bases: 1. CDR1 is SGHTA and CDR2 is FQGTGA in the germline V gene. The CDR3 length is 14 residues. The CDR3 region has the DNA TGTGCCAGCAGCTGGACTAGCGACACAGATACGCAGTATTTT. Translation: CASSWTSDTDTQYF.

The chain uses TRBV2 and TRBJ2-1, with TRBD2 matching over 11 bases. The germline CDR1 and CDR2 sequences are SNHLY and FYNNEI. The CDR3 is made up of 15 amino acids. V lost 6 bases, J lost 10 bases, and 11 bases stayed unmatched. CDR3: CASRPTSGSIYEQFF. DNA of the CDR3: TGTGCCAGCAGACCTACTAGCGGGAGTATCTACGAGCAGTTCTTC.

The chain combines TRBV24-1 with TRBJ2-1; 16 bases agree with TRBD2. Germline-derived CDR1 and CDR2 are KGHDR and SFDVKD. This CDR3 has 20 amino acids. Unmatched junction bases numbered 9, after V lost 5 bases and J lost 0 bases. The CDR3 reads CATSGLTGLAGGSSYNEQFF. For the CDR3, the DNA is TGTGCCACCAGTGGTCTAACGGGACTAGCGGGAGGGTCCTCCTACAATGAGCAGTTCTTC.

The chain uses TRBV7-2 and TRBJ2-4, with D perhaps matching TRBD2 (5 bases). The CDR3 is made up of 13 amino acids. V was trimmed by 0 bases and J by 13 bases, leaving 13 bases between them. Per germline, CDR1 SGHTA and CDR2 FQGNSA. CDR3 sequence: CASSLASASPQYF. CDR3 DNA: TGTGCCAGCAGCTTAGCGTCGGCTAGCCCCCAGTACTTC.

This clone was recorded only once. CDR3 in amino acids: CASLAGGYSNQPQHF. In DNA form, the CDR3 reads TGTGCCAGCCTTGCCGGGGGTTATAGCAATCAGCCCCAGCATTTT. This chain connects TRBV6-5 to TRBJ1-5; D possibly corresponds to TRBD1 (5 bases). Trimming removed 8 bases at V and 0 bases at J, with 14 bases between. Germline values: CDR1 MNHEY, CDR2 SVGAGI. CDR3 length: 15 residues.

CDR3 sequence: CASSLGSREQFF. The CDR3 DNA reads TGTGCCAGCAGCTTAGGATCTAGGGAGCAGTTCTTC. The chain is built from TRBV11-2 and TRBJ2-1; D ambiguous. V lost 1 base and J 10 bases, leaving 8 bases between the germline ends. The CDR3 is made up of 12 amino acids. Germline values: CDR1 SGHAT, CDR2 FQNNGV.

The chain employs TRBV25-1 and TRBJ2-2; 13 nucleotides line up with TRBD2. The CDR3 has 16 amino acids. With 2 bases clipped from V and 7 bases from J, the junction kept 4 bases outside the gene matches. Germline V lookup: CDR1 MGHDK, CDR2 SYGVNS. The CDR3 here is CASSEGGLAGDGELFF. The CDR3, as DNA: TGTGCCAGCAGTGAAGGAGGACTAGCGGGAGACGGGGAGCTGTTTTTT.

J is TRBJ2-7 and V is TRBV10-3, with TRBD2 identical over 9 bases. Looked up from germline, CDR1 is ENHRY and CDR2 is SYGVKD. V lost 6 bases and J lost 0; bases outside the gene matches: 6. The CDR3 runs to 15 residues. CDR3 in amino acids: CAIRTSGAFSYEQYF. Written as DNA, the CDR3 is TGTGCCATCAGGACTAGCGGAGCCTTCTCCTACGAGCAGTACTTC.

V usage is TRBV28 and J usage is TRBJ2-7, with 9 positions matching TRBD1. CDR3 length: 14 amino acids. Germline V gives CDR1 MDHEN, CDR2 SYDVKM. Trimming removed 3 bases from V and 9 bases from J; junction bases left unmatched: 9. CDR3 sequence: CASSFGTGSFGQYF. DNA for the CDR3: TGTGCCAGCAGTTTCGGGACAGGGAGTTTTGGGCAGTACTTC.

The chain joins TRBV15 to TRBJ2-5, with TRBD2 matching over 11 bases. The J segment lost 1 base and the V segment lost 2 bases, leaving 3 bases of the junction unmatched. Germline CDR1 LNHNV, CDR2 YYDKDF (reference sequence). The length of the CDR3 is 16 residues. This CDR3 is CATSRRGLAVQETQYF. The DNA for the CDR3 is TGTGCCACCAGCAGAAGGGGACTAGCGGTCCAAGAGACCCAGTACTTC. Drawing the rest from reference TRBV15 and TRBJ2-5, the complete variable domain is DAMVIQNPRYQVTQFGKPVTLSCSQTLNHNVMYWYQQKSSQAPKLLFHYYDKDFNNEADTPDNFQSRRPNTSFCFLDIRSPGLGDTAMYLCATSRRGLAVQETQYFGPGTRLLVL.

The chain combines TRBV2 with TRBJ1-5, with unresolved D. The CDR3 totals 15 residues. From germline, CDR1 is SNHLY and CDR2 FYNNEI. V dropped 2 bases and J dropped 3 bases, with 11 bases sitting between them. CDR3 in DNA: TGTGCCAGCAGTGAAAACTCGGGGAACAATCAGCCCCAGCATTTT. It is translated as CASSENSGNNQPQHF. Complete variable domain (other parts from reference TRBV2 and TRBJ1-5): EPEVTQTPSHQVTQMGQEVILRCVPISNHLYFYWYRQILGQKVEFLVSFYNNEISEKSEIFDDQFSVERPDGSNFTLKIRSTKLEDSAMYFCASSENSGNNQPQHFGDGTRLSIL.

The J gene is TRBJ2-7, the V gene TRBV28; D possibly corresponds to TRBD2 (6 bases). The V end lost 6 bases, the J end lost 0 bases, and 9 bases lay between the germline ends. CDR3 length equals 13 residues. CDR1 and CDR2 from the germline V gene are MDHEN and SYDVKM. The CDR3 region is CASRGLSSYEQYF. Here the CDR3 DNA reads TGTGCCAGCAGGGGACTCAGCTCCTACGAGCAGTACTTC.

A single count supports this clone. CDR3 coding DNA: TGCAGCGTGAGAAACAAGCGAGAAAACAATACACCGAACACTGAAGCTTTCTTT. As protein: CSVRNKRENNTPNTEAFF. The chain links TRBV29-1 to TRBJ1-1; no definite D call. CDR3 length: 18 residues. Germline V CDR1 and CDR2: SQVTM, ANQGSEA. The V gene lost 6 bases and the J gene lost 1 base, with 27 bases spanning the gap.

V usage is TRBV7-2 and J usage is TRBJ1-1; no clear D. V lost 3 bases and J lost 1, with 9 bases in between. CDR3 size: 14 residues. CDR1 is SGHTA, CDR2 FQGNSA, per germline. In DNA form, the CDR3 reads TGTGCCAGCAGCTTTTCCCGAGGGAACACTGAAGCTTTCTTT. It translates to CASSFSRGNTEAFF.

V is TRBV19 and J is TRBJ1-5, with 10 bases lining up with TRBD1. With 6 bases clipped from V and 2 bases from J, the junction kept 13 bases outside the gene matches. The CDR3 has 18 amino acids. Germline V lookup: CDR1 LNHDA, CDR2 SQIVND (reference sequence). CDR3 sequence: CASSNPGQGSFGNQPQHF. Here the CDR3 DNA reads TGTGCCAGTAGCAACCCGGGACAGGGGAGTTTTGGCAATCAGCCCCAGCATTTT.

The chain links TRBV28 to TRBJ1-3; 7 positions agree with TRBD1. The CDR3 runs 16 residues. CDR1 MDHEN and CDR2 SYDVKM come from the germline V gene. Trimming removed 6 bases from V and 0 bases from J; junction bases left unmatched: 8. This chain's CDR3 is CASRVGTASSGNTIYF. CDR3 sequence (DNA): TGTGCCAGCAGAGTAGGGACAGCGAGCTCTGGAAACACCATATATTTT. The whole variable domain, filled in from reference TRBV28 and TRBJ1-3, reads DVKVTQSSRYLVKRTGEKVFLECVQDMDHENMFWYRQDPGLGLRLIYFSYDVKMKEKGDIPEGYSVSREKKERFSLILESASTNQTSMYLCASRVGTASSGNTIYFGEGSWLTVV.

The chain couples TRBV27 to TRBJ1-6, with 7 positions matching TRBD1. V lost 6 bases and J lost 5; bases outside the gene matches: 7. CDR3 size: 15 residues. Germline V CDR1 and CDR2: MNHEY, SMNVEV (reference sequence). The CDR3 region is CASSRIDRDNSPLHF. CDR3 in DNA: TGTGCCAGCAGCCGGATCGACAGGGATAATTCACCCCTCCACTTT.

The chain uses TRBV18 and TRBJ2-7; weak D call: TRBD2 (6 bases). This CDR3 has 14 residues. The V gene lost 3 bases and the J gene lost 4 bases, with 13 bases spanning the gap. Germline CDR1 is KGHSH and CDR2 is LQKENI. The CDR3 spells CASSPGRGMYEQYF. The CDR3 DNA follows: TGTGCCAGCTCACCGGGACGGGGGATGTACGAGCAGTACTTC.

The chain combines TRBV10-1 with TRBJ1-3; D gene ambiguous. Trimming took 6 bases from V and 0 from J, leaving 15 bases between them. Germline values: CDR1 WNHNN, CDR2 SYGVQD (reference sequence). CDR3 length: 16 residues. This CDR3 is CASSSGSVSSGNTIYF. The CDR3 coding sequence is TGCGCCAGCAGCTCCGGGTCGGTGTCCTCTGGAAACACCATATATTTT.

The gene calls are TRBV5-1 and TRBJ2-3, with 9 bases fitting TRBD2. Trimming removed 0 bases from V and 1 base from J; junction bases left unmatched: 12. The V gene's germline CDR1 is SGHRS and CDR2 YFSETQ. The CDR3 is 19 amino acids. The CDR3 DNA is TGCGCCAGCAGCTTGGTCGCTAGCGGGAACTTGAAGGGCACAGATACGCAGTATTTT. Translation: CASSLVASGNLKGTDTQYF.

The CDR3 region is CASSEYGGASGYTF. The CDR3 DNA is TGTGCCAGCAGTGAATACGGCGGAGCCTCTGGCTACACCTTC. This sequence joins TRBV2 and TRBJ1-2; D is unclear. The CDR3 spans 14 residues. The V and J ends lost 2 bases and 7 bases respectively, with 14 bases between them. In germline, CDR1 is SNHLY, CDR2 FYNNEI.

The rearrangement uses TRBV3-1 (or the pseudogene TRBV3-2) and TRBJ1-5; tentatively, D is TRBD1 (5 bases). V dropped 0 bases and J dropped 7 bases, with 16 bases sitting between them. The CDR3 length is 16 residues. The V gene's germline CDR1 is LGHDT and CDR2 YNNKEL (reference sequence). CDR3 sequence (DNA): TGTGCCAGCAGCCAAGATTCTCAGGGAATGGGGCAGCCCCAGCATTTT. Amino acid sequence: CASSQDSQGMGQPQHF.